This passage covers 25 T cell receptor beta chains from one sample sequenced in a study of identical twins. TCRdb reprocessed the 5' RACE reads via MiXCR and lists one record per CDR3 protein. The table shows some 790,000 distinct CDR3 sequences, with 15% to 20% occurring only once. These data are also associated with another study on T cells expressing NK-cell markers.

The sample taken for sequencing was PBMCs. The receptors come from a woman aged 18-35 years in good health.

The CDR3 bases are TGTGCCAGCAGCCCGACTCTCGTTGGGTACGAGCAGTACTTC. This encodes CASSPTLVGYEQYF. The chain recombines TRBV7-2 with TRBJ2-7, with D uncertain. Germline CDR1 reads SGHTA; CDR2 reads FQGNSA. V was shortened by 5 bases and J by 4 bases, with 15 bases between the two germline ends. The CDR3 consists of 14 residues.

The gene calls are TRBV6-6 and TRBJ1-1; no firm D call. The CDR3 runs 13 residues. Germline lookup yields CDR1 MNHNY and CDR2 SVGAGI (reference sequence). The germline V and J ends were trimmed by 7 bases and 2 bases, with 11 bases remaining between them. The DNA of the CDR3 is TGTGCCAGCACCCTAAGGGCCAACACTGAAGCTTTCTTT. Translation: CASTLRANTEAFF.

This clonotype was seen a few times. The rearrangement links TRBV27 to TRBJ1-1; 7 nucleotides align to TRBD1. The CDR3 covers 14 residues. Germline assignment: CDR1 MNHEY and CDR2 SMNVEV (reference sequence). V lost 6 bases, J lost 5 bases, and 9 bases stayed unmatched. The CDR3 region is CASSPVQGRTEAFF. The DNA for the CDR3 is TGTGCCAGCAGCCCGGTACAGGGGCGAACTGAAGCTTTCTTT.

This clonotype turned up a few times. The chain recombines TRBV7-9 with TRBJ1-2, with D possibly matching TRBD1 (5 bases). CDR1 and CDR2 (germline): SEHNR, FQNEAQ (reference sequence). The CDR3 loop spans 14 amino acids. Trimming left V 10 bases short and J 1 base short, with 16 bases between. The CDR3 sequence: CANSTALHNYGYTF. The CDR3 DNA follows: TGTGCCAATTCGACAGCGCTACATAACTATGGCTACACCTTC.

The gene calls are TRBV19 and TRBJ1-1; TRBD1 might be the D (6 bases). This CDR3 spans 14 amino acids. Germline CDR1 and CDR2: LNHDA and SQIVND (reference sequence). V was pared by 2 bases and J by 6 bases, with 13 bases between. The DNA for the CDR3 is TGTGCCAGTAGTATAAGTCCGGGGGCCGCTGAAGCTTTCTTT. Residues: CASSISPGAAEAFF. Together with reference TRBV19 and TRBJ1-1, the CDR3 gives the full variable domain: DGGITQSPKYLFRKEGQNVTLSCEQNLNHDAMYWYRQDPGQGLRLIYYSQIVNDFQKGDIAEGYSVSREKKESFPLTVTSAQKNPTAFYLCASSISPGAAEAFFGQGTRLTVV.

The J gene is TRBJ2-1, the V gene TRBV5-1; D is unresolved. V lost 3 bases and J 5 bases, leaving 6 bases between the germline ends. There are 12 residues in the CDR3. Germline lookup yields CDR1 SGHRS and CDR2 YFSETQ. CDR3 amino acids: CASSYLHNEQFF. DNA for the CDR3: TGCGCCAGCAGCTACCTTCACAATGAGCAGTTCTTC.

The chain has TRBV7-3 and TRBJ2-5; a weak D match, TRBD2 (7 bases). V shed 1 base and J shed 4 bases, with 10 bases lying between them. The length of the CDR3 is 14 residues. Per germline, CDR1 SGHTA and CDR2 FQGTGA. CDR3 region: CASSLNRGGETQYF. CDR3 sequence (DNA): TGTGCCAGCAGCTTAAATAGGGGGGGAGAGACCCAGTACTTC.

The chain has TRBV7-9 and TRBJ2-7; D uncertain. The CDR3 sequence is 15 residues long. The V gene lost 5 bases and the J gene lost 5 bases, with 19 bases spanning the gap. The germline gives CDR1 SEHNR, CDR2 FQNEAQ (reference sequence). The CDR3 sequence is CASSQFGRGGDEQYF. CDR3 in DNA: TGTGCCAGCAGCCAATTTGGGCGAGGCGGCGACGAGCAGTACTTC.

V usage is TRBV12-3 or TRBV12-4 and J usage is TRBJ2-7, with 7 bases identical to TRBD2. After removal of 6 bases from V and 0 bases from J, the junction contained 5 bases not matched to a gene. The CDR3 contains 14 residues. The CDR3 is CASRRAGPSYEQYF. Here the CDR3 DNA reads TGTGCCAGCAGGCGAGCGGGGCCCTCCTACGAGCAGTACTTC.

This chain connects TRBV6-4 to TRBJ2-1, with 10 nucleotides matching TRBD2. This CDR3 region has 15 residues. After removal of 6 bases from V and 6 bases from J, the junction contained 8 bases not matched to a gene. From germline, CDR1 is MRHNA and CDR2 SNTAGT. The CDR3 region has the DNA TGTGCCAGCAGCTCTACTAGCGGGATGGGCAATGAGCAGTTCTTC. The encoded protein is CASSSTSGMGNEQFF.

This clonotype was observed a few times. CDR3 region: CASSFGLAGFTYEQYF. The CDR3 region has the DNA TGTGCCAGCAGCTTTGGGCTCGCGGGATTTACCTACGAGCAGTACTTC. V usage is TRBV7-9 and J usage is TRBJ2-7, with a weak D call TRBD2 (6 bases). The CDR3 loop spans 16 amino acids. V lost 3 bases and J 2 bases, leaving 17 bases between the germline ends. The germline V gene encodes CDR1 SEHNR and CDR2 FQNEAQ (reference sequence).

This clonotype was found a few times. The chain couples TRBV5-6 to TRBJ2-6; a possible D gene is TRBD1 (6 bases). Germline CDR1 and CDR2: SGHDT and YYEEEE. V was trimmed by 4 bases and J by 0 bases, leaving 11 bases between them. The CDR3 sequence is 16 residues long. CDR3 amino acids: CASSLQGYSGANVLTF. CDR3 in DNA: TGTGCCAGCAGCCTACAGGGATACTCTGGGGCCAACGTCCTGACTTTC.

In its sample, this clonotype was seen a few times. The V gene is TRBV9, the J gene TRBJ2-2, with D unclear. The CDR3 has 13 residues. Trimming removed 4 bases at V and 7 bases at J, with 11 bases between. The germline V gene has CDR1 SGDLS and CDR2 YYNGEE. CDR3 sequence: CASSPNLVGELFF. CDR3 sequence (DNA): TGTGCCAGCAGCCCCAATCTTGTCGGGGAGCTGTTTTTT.

The chain combines TRBV18 with TRBJ2-1; D unresolved. The length of the CDR3 is 14 residues. Germline CDR1 is KGHSH and CDR2 is LQKENI. V was pared by 3 bases and J by 8 bases, with 14 bases between. The CDR3 DNA follows: TGTGCCAGCTCACCCCTGGGATCCACTGATGAGCAGTTCTTC. Encoded protein: CASSPLGSTDEQFF.

The chain joins TRBV5-6 to TRBJ2-1; 7 nucleotides align to TRBD2. CDR3 size: 15 residues. V shed 0 bases, J shed 10 bases, and the junction held 10 bases outside the gene matches. Germline V lookup: CDR1 SGHDT, CDR2 YYEEEE. CDR3 amino acids: CASSLEWEGLLEQFF. The CDR3 nucleotides read TGTGCCAGCAGCTTGGAGTGGGAGGGCCTTTTGGAGCAGTTCTTC.

The chain joins TRBV6-1 to TRBJ2-1, with D perhaps matching TRBD1 (5 bases). The length of the CDR3 is 13 residues. Germline assignment: CDR1 MNHNS and CDR2 SASEGT. V was shortened by 8 bases and J by 3 bases, with 11 bases between the two germline ends. The CDR3 nucleotides read TGTGCCAGCGCAGAAGGGGACTACAATGAGCAGTTCTTC. Translation: CASAEGDYNEQFF.

J is TRBJ2-2 and V is TRBV5-1; D remains ambiguous. Germline loops: CDR1 SGHRS, CDR2 YFSETQ. Trimming cost V 6 bases and J 0 bases, with 9 bases left between them. The CDR3 is 14 residues long. The CDR3 loop reads CASMLTPNTGELFF. The CDR3 DNA is TGCGCCAGCATGTTGACCCCGAACACCGGGGAGCTGTTTTTT.

The chain links TRBV9 to TRBJ1-2; a possible D gene is TRBD1 (6 bases). V was shortened by 9 bases and J by 0 bases, with 21 bases between the two germline ends. From germline, CDR1 is SGDLS and CDR2 YYNGEE. This CDR3 spans 16 amino acids. This CDR3 is CATVLCGTTANYGYTF. The DNA for the CDR3 is TGTGCCACCGTTCTCTGCGGGACAACTGCTAACTATGGCTACACCTTC. The full variable domain, its missing parts supplied by reference TRBV9 and TRBJ1-2, is DSGVTQTPKHLITATGQRVTLRCSPRSGDLSVYWYQQSLDQGLQFLIQYYNGEERAKGNILERFSAQQFPDLHSELNLSSLELGDSALYFCATVLCGTTANYGYTFGSGTRLTVV.

This clonotype came up a few times. The V gene is TRBV13, the J gene TRBJ2-7, with D tentatively TRBD1 (6 bases). This CDR3 region has 14 residues. Trimming shortened V by 5 bases and J by 2 bases, and 13 bases separated the two germline ends. The germline gives CDR1 PRHDT, CDR2 FYEKMQ (reference sequence). CDR3 nucleotide sequence: TGTGCCAGCAGCCACCGGGACACAACCTACGAGCAGTACTTC. Translating it yields CASSHRDTTYEQYF.

This clonotype was seen more than once but under ten times. The chain carries TRBV20-1 and TRBJ2-3; 8 nucleotides agree with TRBD1. This CDR3 contains 15 residues. Germline V gives CDR1 DFQATT, CDR2 SNEGSKA (reference sequence). J lost 0 bases, V lost 3 bases, and 5 bases had no gene match. The CDR3 reads CSASRPGGSTDTQYF. CDR3 nucleotides: TGCAGTGCTAGTCGCCCAGGGGGCAGCACAGATACGCAGTATTTT.

This clonotype occurred once. The chain couples TRBV6-1 to TRBJ2-3, with TRBD2 as a possible D gene (6 bases). The CDR3 loop spans 16 amino acids. V lost 6 bases, J lost 0 bases, and 16 bases lay in between. The germline V gene encodes CDR1 MNHNS and CDR2 SASEGT. The CDR3 loop is CASRWGGGASTDTQYF. Written as DNA, the CDR3 is TGTGCCAGCAGATGGGGCGGCGGGGCAAGCACAGATACGCAGTATTTT.

The chain is built from TRBV5-1 and TRBJ2-1, with D possibly being TRBD1 (6 bases). CDR3 length: 13 residues. V was trimmed by 4 bases and J by 8 bases, leaving 13 bases between them. The V gene's germline CDR1 is SGHRS and CDR2 YFSETQ. The chain's CDR3 is CASSPQGWDEQFF. CDR3 DNA sequence: TGCGCCAGCAGCCCTCAGGGGTGGGATGAGCAGTTCTTC.

The table lists this clonotype with a few counts. The rearrangement joins TRBV12-3 or TRBV12-4 to TRBJ2-5; D is ambiguous. This CDR3 is built from 14 residues. Deletions cut 3 bases from V and 2 bases from J, with 10 bases between. The CDR3 is CASSFPNPQETQYF. The CDR3 coding sequence is TGTGCCAGCAGTTTCCCCAACCCACAAGAGACCCAGTACTTC.

Only a few counts were recorded for this clonotype. The V and J genes are TRBV20-1 and TRBJ1-1; weak D call: TRBD1 (5 bases). Trimming pared 3 bases from V and 4 bases from J, leaving 15 bases between. CDR1 DFQATT and CDR2 SNEGSKA come from the germline V gene (reference sequence). The CDR3 length is 14 residues. CDR3 amino acids: CSASRSGTPTEAFF. In DNA form, the CDR3 reads TGCAGTGCTAGCCGGTCAGGGACTCCCACTGAAGCTTTCTTT.

There are a few counts of this clonotype. This chain joins TRBV7-9 and TRBJ2-7; D possibly corresponds to TRBD1 (5 bases). The CDR3 is 13 residues long. V shed 3 bases and J shed 4 bases, with 10 bases lying between them. Germline assignment: CDR1 SEHNR and CDR2 FQNEAQ (reference sequence). The CDR3, as DNA: TGTGCCAGCAGCTTCCTTACAGGATACGAGCAGTACTTC. It yields the protein CASSFLTGYEQYF.